The entry below gives a single T cell receptor (beta chain) sequence along with its context. Antigen unknown. The germline CDR1 and CDR2 sequences are SGHVS and FNYEAQ. The CDR3 contains 15 residues. The source of the sample is a study of CXCR3-negative and CXCR3-positive naive CD8 T cells. General study findings and limits: Similar TRBV-TRBJ gene usage was seen in naive CXCR3-negative and CXCR3-positive cells, but not in memory cells. Relative to memory CD8+ cells, whose diversity was much lower, both naive subsets had comparably high diversity. Greater hydrophobicity was found in TRB CDR3s of CXCR3-positive naive cells than of CXCR3-negative naive cells.

It was by 5' RACE with UMI labels that the TRB cDNA libraries were prepared. TCRdb reanalyzed the 5' RACE reads and collapses them to one entry per CDR3 protein, without DNA. The sample's table shows 150,000 or so distinct CDR3 sequences. Naive CD8+ T cells showed CD45RO-CCR7+CD27+CD95-. Sequencing was performed on naive CXCR3+ CD8+ T cells from blood. Subset noted: CD45RO-CCR7+CD27+CD95- naive CD8+ T cells expressing CXCR3 (TNR3+). The clonotype comes from a human donor in good health. Some clones in this sample may be carry-over from other donors' samples. The V and J genes are TRBV7-6 and TRBJ2-3; TCRdb names TRBD1, which stays unverified in the absence of DNA. CDR3: CASSLGEGSTDTQYF.